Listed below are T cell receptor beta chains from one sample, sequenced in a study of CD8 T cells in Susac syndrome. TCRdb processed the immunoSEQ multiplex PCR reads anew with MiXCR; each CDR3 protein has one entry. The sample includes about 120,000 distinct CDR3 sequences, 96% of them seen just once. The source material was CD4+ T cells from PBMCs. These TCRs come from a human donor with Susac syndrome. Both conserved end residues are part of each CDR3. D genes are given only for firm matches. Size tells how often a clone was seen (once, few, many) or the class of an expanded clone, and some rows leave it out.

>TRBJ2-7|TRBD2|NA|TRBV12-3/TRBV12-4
CASSPLREGKYEQYF
TGTGCCAGCAGTCCGCTGAGGGAGGGGAAGTACGAGCAGTACTTC
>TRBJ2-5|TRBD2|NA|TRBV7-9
CASSRRTSAQETQYF
TGTGCCAGCAGCCGTCGGACTAGCGCGCAAGAGACCCAGTACTTC
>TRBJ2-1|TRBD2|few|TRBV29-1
CSPTSGTNNEQFF
TGCAGCCCTACTAGCGGGACGAACAATGAGCAGTTCTTC
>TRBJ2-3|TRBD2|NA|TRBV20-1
CSARLAAPDTQYF
TGCAGTGCTAGGCTAGCGGCCCCGGATACGCAGTATTTT
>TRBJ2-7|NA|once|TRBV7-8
CASSPVAGRSSYEQYF
TGTGCCAGCAGCCCAGTGGCGGGGAGGAGCTCCTACGAGCAGTACTTC
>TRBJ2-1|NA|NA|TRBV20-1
CSAPRDLPPDEQFF
TGCAGTGCCCCAAGGGATCTTCCCCCCGATGAGCAGTTCTTC
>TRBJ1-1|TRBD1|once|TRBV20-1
CSARDGGQGGMNTEAFF
TGCAGTGCTAGAGATGGGGGACAGGGGGGGATGAACACTGAAGCTTTCTTT
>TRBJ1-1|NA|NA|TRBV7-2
CASSLVGREAFF
TGTGCCAGCAGCTTAGTGGGGAGGGAAGCTTTCTTT
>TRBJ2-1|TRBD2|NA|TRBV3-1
CASRPGLAGDRNEQFF
TGTGCCAGCAGACCGGGACTAGCGGGAGACAGGAATGAGCAGTTCTTC
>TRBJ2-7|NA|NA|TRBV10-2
CASSESTLAGREQYF
TGCGCCAGCAGTGAGTCGACTCTAGCAGGGCGGGAGCAGTACTTC
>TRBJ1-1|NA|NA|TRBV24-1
CATSDRGNTEAFF
TGTGCCACCAGTGACCGGGGAAACACTGAAGCTTTCTTT
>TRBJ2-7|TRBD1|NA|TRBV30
CAWGQGSREQYF
TGTGCCTGGGGACAGGGTTCGCGCGAGCAGTACTTC
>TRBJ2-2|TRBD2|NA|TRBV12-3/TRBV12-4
CASSQLAGDTGELFF
TGTGCCAGCAGCCAGCTAGCGGGAGACACCGGGGAGCTGTTTTTT
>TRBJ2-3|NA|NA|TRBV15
CATSVGGDTQYF
TGTGCCACCAGCGTCGGGGGAGATACGCAGTATTTT
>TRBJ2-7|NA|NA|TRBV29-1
CSVARGGSYEQYF
TGCAGCGTTGCCAGGGGGGGGTCCTACGAGCAGTACTTC
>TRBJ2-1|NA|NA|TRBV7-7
CASSFRRSRPNEQFF
TGTGCTAGCAGCTTCCGAAGGAGCCGGCCGAATGAGCAGTTCTTC
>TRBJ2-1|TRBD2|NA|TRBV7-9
CASSLGTSGRAYNEQFF
TGTGCCAGCAGCTTAGGGACTAGCGGGAGGGCCTACAATGAGCAGTTCTTC
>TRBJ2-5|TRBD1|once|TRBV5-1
CASGQGARETQYF
TGCGCCAGCGGCCAGGGGGCACGAGAGACCCAGTACTTC
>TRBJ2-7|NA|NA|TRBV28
CASSSDPYEQYF
TGTGCCAGCAGTTCTGACCCCTACGAGCAGTACTTC
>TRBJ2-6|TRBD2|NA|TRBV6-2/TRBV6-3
CASSPGSGSSGANVLTF
TGTGCCAGCAGTCCAGGCAGCGGGAGCTCTGGGGCCAACGTCCTGACTTTC
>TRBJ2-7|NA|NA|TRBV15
CATSRDQGTTYEQYF
TGTGCCACCAGCAGAGATCAGGGAACGACCTACGAGCAGTACTTC
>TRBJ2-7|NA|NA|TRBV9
CASSDRASSYEQYF
TGTGCCAGCAGCGACAGGGCTAGCTCCTACGAGCAGTACTTC
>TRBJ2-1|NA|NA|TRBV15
CATSRVRNEQFF
TGTGCCACCAGCAGAGTCCGGAATGAGCAGTTCTTC
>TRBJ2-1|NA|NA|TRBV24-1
CATSDPSVVLRQFF
TGTGCCACCAGTGATCCATCGGTAGTCCTCCGACAGTTCTTC
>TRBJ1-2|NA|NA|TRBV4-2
CASSLGGEGYTF
TGTGCCAGCAGCCTCGGGGGGGAGGGCTACACCTTC
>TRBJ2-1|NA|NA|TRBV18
CASSPPASADYNEQFF
TGTGCCAGCTCACCACCGGCGTCGGCGGACTACAATGAGCAGTTCTTC
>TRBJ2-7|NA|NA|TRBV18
CASSPARSALDQQYF
TGTGCCAGCTCACCGGCTCGTTCAGCCCTGGACCAGCAGTACTTC
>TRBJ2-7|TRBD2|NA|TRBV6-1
CASSSSGRAYEQYF
TGTGCCAGCAGTAGTAGCGGGAGGGCCTACGAGCAGTACTTC
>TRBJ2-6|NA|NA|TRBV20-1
CSASSDTSGANVLTF
TGCAGTGCTAGTAGTGACACCTCTGGGGCCAACGTCCTGACTTTC
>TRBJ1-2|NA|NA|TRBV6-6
CASSLQGLGHGYTF
TGTGCCAGCAGTTTACAGGGTTTGGGTCATGGCTACACCTTC
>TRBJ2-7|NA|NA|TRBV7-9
CASSFQTAAYEQYF
TGTGCCAGCAGCTTTCAGACAGCTGCCTACGAGCAGTACTTC
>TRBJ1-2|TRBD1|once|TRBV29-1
CSVGVGQDYGYTF
TGCAGCGTTGGGGTGGGACAGGACTATGGCTACACCTTC
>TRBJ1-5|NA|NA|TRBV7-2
CASSAGGISNQPQHF
TGTGCCAGCAGCGCGGGGGGAATTAGCAATCAGCCCCAGCATTTT
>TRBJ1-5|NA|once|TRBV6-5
CASREQSNQPQHF
TGTGCCAGCAGGGAACAGAGTAATCAGCCCCAGCATTTT
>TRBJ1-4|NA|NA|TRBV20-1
CSAPRAGNEKLFF
TGCAGTGCCCCCCGTGCGGGGAATGAAAAACTGTTTTTT
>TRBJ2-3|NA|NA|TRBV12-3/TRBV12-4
CASSSGTDTQYF
TGTGCCAGCAGTTCCGGGACAGATACGCAGTATTTT
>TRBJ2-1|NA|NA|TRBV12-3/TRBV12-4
CASSLPGGEQFF
TGTGCCAGCAGTTTACCTGGGGGCGAGCAGTTCTTC
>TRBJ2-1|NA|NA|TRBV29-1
CSVGLVQYNEQFF
TGCAGCGTTGGTCTAGTCCAATACAATGAGCAGTTCTTC
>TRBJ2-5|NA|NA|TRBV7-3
CASSLLSQETQYF
TGTGCCAGCAGCTTATTATCCCAAGAGACCCAGTACTTC